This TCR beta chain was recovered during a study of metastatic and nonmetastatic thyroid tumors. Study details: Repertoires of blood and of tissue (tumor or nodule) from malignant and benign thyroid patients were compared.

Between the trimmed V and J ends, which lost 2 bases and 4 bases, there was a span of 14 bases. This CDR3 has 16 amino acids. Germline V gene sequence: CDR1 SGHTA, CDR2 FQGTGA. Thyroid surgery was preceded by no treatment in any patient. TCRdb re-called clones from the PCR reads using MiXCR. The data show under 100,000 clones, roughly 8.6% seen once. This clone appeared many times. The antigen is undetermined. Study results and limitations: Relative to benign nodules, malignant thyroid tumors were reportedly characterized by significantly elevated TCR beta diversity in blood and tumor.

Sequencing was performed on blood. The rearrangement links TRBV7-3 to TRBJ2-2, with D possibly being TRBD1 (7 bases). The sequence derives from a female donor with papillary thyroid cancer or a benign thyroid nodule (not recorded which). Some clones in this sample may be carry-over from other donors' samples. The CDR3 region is CASSLRQGGFTGELFF. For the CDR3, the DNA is TGTGCCAGCAGCTTACGGCAGGGGGGATTCACCGGGGAGCTGTTTTTT. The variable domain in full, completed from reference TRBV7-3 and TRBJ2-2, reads GAGVSQTPSNKVTEKGKYVELRCDPISGHTALYWYRQSLGQGPEFLIYFQGTGAADDSGLPNDRFFAVRPEGSVSTLKIQRTERGDSAVYLCASSLRQGGFTGELFFGEGSRLTVL.